This entry describes one T cell receptor beta chain. One end of the junction varies from germline; a read error may be responsible. These data originate in a study of tumor-infiltrating lymphocytes in primary liver carcinoma. A primer matching the constant region was used to make TCR beta cDNA from 450 to 550 ng of total RNA. Nested multiplex PCR, run for three rounds with slightly modified ARM-PCR, yielded TCR beta libraries. For 10 cycles apiece, the opening two PCR rounds ran with TRBV1-TRBV30 forward primers and a C-beta reverse primer. Using its own MiXCR run on the multiplex PCR reads, TCRdb lists one record per CDR3 protein. The sample records some 180,000 distinct CDR3 sequences, just under 85% being singletons. CDR3 length: 12 residues. Germline CDR1 reads MNHNS; CDR2 reads SASEGT. From about 20-30 mg of unsorted bulk tissue, DNA and RNA were co-extracted together.

V gene TRBV6-1 combines with J gene TRBJ2-7; D perhaps matches TRBD2 (6 bases). Sequences were obtained from tumor tissue from primary liver carcinoma. The source of this sequence is a man aged 40-50 years with primary liver carcinoma and hepatitis B virus infection. The DNA of the CDR3 is TGTGCTAGCAGGGAGGAGGTAGGAAAGCAGTACTTC. Residues: CASREEVGKQYF.